This T cell receptor beta chain was captured by sequencing in a study of T-cell reconstitution after alpha-beta-depleted transplantation in children. Germline CDR1 is SGHRS and CDR2 is YFSETQ. CDR3 size: 16 residues. Trimming left V 3 bases short and J 1 base short, with 15 bases between. This clonotype was counted between two and nine times. Unique molecular identifiers were incorporated during preparation of the TCRbeta library. TCRdb recomputed calls from the PCR reads with MiXCR, one row per CDR3 protein. The sample records about 540,000 distinct CDR3 sequences, roughly 27% being singletons. Sequencing was performed on PBMCs, taken before TCRalphabeta/CD19-depleted stem cell transplant. The V call is TRBV5-1, the J call TRBJ2-3; D might be TRBD2 (6 bases). The TCR was taken from a boy less than two years old with Wiskott-Aldrich syndrome, due to receive a stem cell transplant. The CDR3 spells CASSYGRWSGTDTQYF. The CDR3 bases are TGCGCCAGCAGCTATGGGAGGTGGAGTGGCACAGATACGCAGTATTTT.